These 11 T cell receptor beta chains share one sample of origin, sequenced in a study of shared clonotypes between healthy human individuals. Assay used: immunoSEQ multiplex PCR; TCRdb lists only in-frame clones, some missing. The table lists over a million clones, around 74% of them singletons, with 1.4% to 1.5% in the top ten. The sample consisted of memory CD4+ T cells sorted from blood. Specified subset: CD45RA-negative fraction. The receptor set was obtained from a man between 18 and 29 years old in good health.

This sequence joins TRBV11-2 and TRBJ2-1, with 7 bases matching TRBD2. Germline CDR1 and CDR2: SGHAT and FQNNGV. The CDR3 runs to 14 residues. The V segment lost 8 bases and the J segment 8 bases; nucleotides outside the gene matches: 12. This CDR3 reads CASERGLPPDEQFF. The DNA for the CDR3 is TGTGCCAGCGAACGGGGACTACCTCCGGATGAGCAGTTCTTC.

V and J are TRBV5-1 and TRBJ2-3, with 7 positions matching TRBD2. This CDR3 comprises 14 residues. From germline, CDR1 is SGHRS and CDR2 YFSETQ. The trim removed 4 bases at V and 1 base at J, leaving 3 bases unmatched. CDR3 coding DNA: TGCGCCAGCAGCCAAAGCGGGGGCACAGATACGCAGTATTTT. Amino acids: CASSQSGGTDTQYF.

For this clone: A much bigger clone sits one base away, suggesting this may be a read error. The chain links TRBV28 to TRBJ1-6; 8 bases are shared with TRBD1. Per the germline V gene, CDR1 is MDHEN and CDR2 is SYDVKM. The CDR3 is 18 amino acids. The V gene end was trimmed by 5 bases and the J gene end by 1 base; junction bases not matched to a gene: 10. CDR3 nucleotides: TGTGCCAGCAGTGAGAGCAGGGGGCCTGGGTCCTATAATTCACCCCTCCACTTT. This encodes CASSESRGPGSYNSPLHF.

The chain is built from TRBV7-3 and TRBJ2-3; no definite D call. Germline V gene lookup returns CDR1 SGHTA and CDR2 FQGTGA. V dropped 5 bases and J dropped 0 bases, with 9 bases sitting between them. The CDR3 runs 14 residues. CDR3 in amino acids: CASSVDGSTDTQYF. The CDR3 region has the DNA TGTGCCAGCAGCGTGGACGGTAGCACAGATACGCAGTATTTT.

This sequence joins TRBV5-1 and TRBJ2-1; 10 nucleotides agree with TRBD2. The CDR3 runs to 20 residues. V lost 1 base to trimming and J lost 8 bases; unmatched junction nucleotides: 21. Germline V gene data show CDR1 as SGHRS and CDR2 as YFSETQ. The DNA for the CDR3 is TGCGCCAGCAGCTTGCGCGAACCGGGACTAGCGCGATCCAGGTTCGATGAGCAGTTCTTC. This translates into CASSLREPGLARSRFDEQFF.

The rearrangement links TRBV9 to TRBJ1-1; possibly TRBD1 for D (5 bases). The V gene's germline CDR1 is SGDLS and CDR2 YYNGEE. The CDR3 runs 15 residues. Between the trimmed V and J ends, which lost 6 bases and 3 bases, there was a span of 18 bases. The CDR3 DNA reads TGTGCCAGCACCTTCATCTTAGACAGTTACACTGAAGCTTTCTTT. Protein: CASTFILDSYTEAFF.

The CDR3: CASSPQTGQHGELFF. In DNA, the CDR3 is TGTGCCAGCAGTCCTCAGACAGGGCAGCACGGGGAGCTGTTTTTT. The chain has TRBV5-6 and TRBJ2-2, with 7 nucleotides matching TRBD1. Germline V lookup: CDR1 SGHDT, CDR2 YYEEEE. The CDR3 covers 15 residues. The ends lost 5 bases at V and 7 bases at J; junction bases unmatched: 11.

The V gene is TRBV19, the J gene TRBJ2-2; D is unresolved. CDR1 is LNHDA, CDR2 SQIVND, per germline (reference sequence). This CDR3 has 15 residues. V lost 6 bases, J lost 1 base, and 12 bases lay in between. The CDR3 nucleotides read TGTGCCAGTAGACTGAAAAGCCTGAACACCGGGGAGCTGTTTTTT. Translation: CASRLKSLNTGELFF.

V gene TRBV9 combines with J gene TRBJ2-6; no firm D call. This CDR3 has 15 amino acids. Germline V gene sequence: CDR1 SGDLS, CDR2 YYNGEE. Trimming left V 4 bases short and J 0 bases short, with 8 bases between. The CDR3 region is CASSQEHSGANVLTF. CDR3 DNA: TGTGCCAGCAGCCAGGAGCACTCTGGGGCCAACGTCCTGACTTTC.

The chain has TRBV10-3 and TRBJ2-7; possibly TRBD1 for D (5 bases). The CDR3 is made up of 13 amino acids. Deletions cut 4 bases from V and 4 bases from J, with 11 bases between. Germline CDR1 reads ENHRY; CDR2 reads SYGVKD. CDR3 nucleotides: TGTGCCATCAGTGGAAACGGACAATACGAGCAGTACTTC. Translated, it gives CAISGNGQYEQYF.

The chain has TRBV19 and TRBJ1-5; D gene uncertain. Trimming cost V 2 bases and J 0 bases, with 5 bases left between them. Per germline, CDR1 LNHDA and CDR2 SQIVND (reference sequence). This CDR3 contains 14 residues. The CDR3 DNA sequence: TGTGCCAGTAGTATAACAGCTAGCAATCAGCCCCAGCATTTT. This translates into CASSITASNQPQHF.